Each of the 3 T cell receptor beta chains below was sequenced from the same sample in a study of graft-versus-host responses after intestinal transplantation. Antigen specificity for these receptors is unknown. Assay used: immunoSEQ multiplex PCR; TCRdb lists only in-frame clones, some missing. The sample records roughly 90,000 clones, 85% to 95% being singletons. The sequenced sample was unstimulated CD4+ T cells sorted from spleen or lymph node cells, obtained before transplant. The receptor source for this set is a human donor who was the organ donor for an intestinal transplant.

The rearrangement links TRBV9 to TRBJ2-7; 7 bases align to TRBD2. Looked up from germline, CDR1 is SGDLS and CDR2 is YYNGEE. J was trimmed by 6 bases and V by 2 bases; bases with no gene match: 11. The CDR3 extends over 15 amino acids. The CDR3, as DNA: TGTGCCAGCAGCGTGACTAGCTCCGCTGAGCGCGAGCAGTACTTC. Its protein is CASSVTSSAEREQYF.

The CDR3 here is CASSRTGPYEQYF. CDR3 bases: TGTGCCAGCAGTCGGACAGGCCCCTACGAGCAGTACTTC. The rearrangement uses TRBV6-1 and TRBJ2-7; 7 positions agree with TRBD1. Trimming cost V 5 bases and J 2 bases; bases outside gene matches: 3. This CDR3 comprises 13 residues. CDR1 and CDR2 from the germline V gene are MNHNS and SASEGT.

The CDR3 nucleotides are TGTGCCAGCAGCTTCCGTGGGACTACAACAGATACGCAGTATTTT. It encodes CASSFRGTTTDTQYF. The rearrangement links TRBV5-6 to TRBJ2-3; TRBD2 matches 7 bases. Germline V gene lookup returns CDR1 SGHDT and CDR2 YYEEEE. The length of the CDR3 is 15 residues. V dropped 2 bases and J dropped 3; count of bases not matched to a gene: 6.